The source of this T cell receptor (beta chain) is a study of vaccination and CD4 T cells after COVID-19. Overall study: Cultures that served as controls received a CEFX pool, an HIV-1 Nef pool, or no peptide.

Regarding this clonotype: What it binds is not known.

The Oncomine TCR Beta short-read assay was applied to DNA of cultured CD4+ T cells. Investigators obtained genomic DNA by extraction from cultured CD4+ T cells. TCRdb recomputed calls from the PCR reads with MiXCR, one row per CDR3 protein. This table holds about 9,400 distinct CDR3 sequences, 30% to 35% found once. Treatment described: approximately nine-day PBMC culture with coronavirus spike peptide pools or control peptides (ViraFEST assay). These CD4+ T cells came from an unexposed donor, sampled before the COVID-19 pandemic (2011-2018). Antigen-specific T cells were expanded with peptide pools by ViraFEST, and TCRs were then sequenced. With roughly 10 ug/ml peptide pools and approximately 10 IU/ml IL-2, PBMCs were cultured at about 2 million per well. CD4+ T cells from unexposed donors were probed, cells permitting, with SARS-CoV-2 S/N and four cold-coronavirus spikes. Germline lookup yields CDR1 KGHDR and CDR2 SFDVKD. The CDR3 loop spans 16 amino acids. V trimming: 1 base; J trimming: 5 bases; junction bases outside the gene matches: 8.

The genes are TRBV24-1 and TRBJ2-3; 7 nucleotides align to TRBD2. Material: CD4+ T cells from blood, cultured in vitro. The clonotype was recovered from a human donor in good health. DNA for the CDR3: TGTGCCACCAGTGATTTTACGGCGGGAGCTGGAGATACGCAGTATTTT. Its protein is CATSDFTAGAGDTQYF.